A single sample gave rise to the 17 T cell receptor beta chains below, sequenced in a study of T cell repertoires in cytomegalovirus infection. TCRdb ran MiXCR on the reads and lists one entry per CDR3 protein. Here the sample spans a few hundred thousand distinct CDR3 sequences, about 20% being singletons. Their recognized antigens are unknown. The sample was cultured PBMCs, taken from culture after CMV antigen stimulation. The receptors were sampled from a human donor in good health (CMV status not recorded). Some clones in this sample may be carry-over from other donors' samples.

V and J are TRBV2 and TRBJ2-2; possible D gene TRBD1, 5 bases. V lost 1 base to trimming and J lost 8 bases, with 5 bases between them. Germline CDR1 SNHLY, CDR2 FYNNEI. CDR3 length equals 12 residues. The CDR3 is CASSEGTGELFF. The CDR3 DNA is TGTGCCAGCAGTGAAGGGACAGGGGAGCTGTTTTTT. The complete variable domain, with remaining parts taken from reference TRBV2 and TRBJ2-2, reads EPEVTQTPSHQVTQMGQEVILRCVPISNHLYFYWYRQILGQKVEFLVSFYNNEISEKSEIFDDQFSVERPDGSNFTLKIRSTKLEDSAMYFCASSEGTGELFFGEGSRLTVL.

There are a few counts of this clonotype. The J gene is TRBJ1-1, the V gene TRBV4-1; possible D gene TRBD1, 5 bases. The CDR3 loop spans 15 amino acids. In germline, CDR1 is MGHRA, CDR2 YSYEKL. Trimming took 0 bases from V and 0 from J, leaving 8 bases between them. In nucleotides, the CDR3 is TGCGCCAGCAGCCAAGATCTGGGGCTGAACACTGAAGCTTTCTTT. It translates to CASSQDLGLNTEAFF.

This clonotype was seen many times. V and J are TRBV7-9 and TRBJ1-2; 9 nucleotides line up with TRBD1. V was clipped by 10 bases and J by 0 bases; unmatched bases: 6. Germline V CDR1 and CDR2: SEHNR, FQNEAQ (reference sequence). The CDR3 has 14 residues. The CDR3 is CANTGTGSNYGYTF. DNA of the CDR3: TGTGCCAACACAGGGACAGGGTCTAACTATGGCTACACCTTC. The variable domain in full, completed from reference TRBV7-9 and TRBJ1-2, reads DTGVSQNPRHKITKRGQNVTFRCDPISEHNRLYWYRQTLGQGPEFLTYFQNEAQLEKSRLLSDRFSAERPKGSFSTLEIQRTEQGDSAMYLCANTGTGSNYGYTFGSGTRLTVV.

Many counts were recorded for this clonotype. The rearrangement uses TRBV12-3 or TRBV12-4 and TRBJ2-1; D might be TRBD1 (6 bases). V was shortened by 5 bases and J by 2 bases, with 22 bases between the two germline ends. The CDR3 loop spans 18 amino acids. The CDR3 is CASSLETMGHQTYNEQFF. In DNA form, the CDR3 reads TGTGCCAGCAGTCTTGAAACGATGGGACACCAAACCTACAATGAGCAGTTCTTC.

The rearrangement uses TRBV19 and TRBJ2-1; D unresolved. The V gene's germline CDR1 is LNHDA and CDR2 SQIVND (reference sequence). Deletions cut 5 bases from V and 5 bases from J, with 16 bases between. CDR3 length: 15 amino acids. CDR3 loop: CASSPERLGHNEQFF. The CDR3 region has the DNA TGTGCCAGTAGTCCCGAAAGACTGGGTCACAATGAGCAGTTCTTC. Full variable domain (remainder filled in from reference TRBV19 and TRBJ2-1): DGGITQSPKYLFRKEGQNVTLSCEQNLNHDAMYWYRQDPGQGLRLIYYSQIVNDFQKGDIAEGYSVSREKKESFPLTVTSAQKNPTAFYLCASSPERLGHNEQFFGPGTRLTVL.

Ten or more counts support this clonotype. The chain combines TRBV7-2 with TRBJ2-7; 10 bases agree with TRBD2. The CDR3 consists of 15 residues. Germline assignment: CDR1 SGHTA and CDR2 FQGNSA. With 1 base clipped from V and 3 bases from J, the junction kept 3 bases outside the gene matches. CDR3 loop: CASSLVSSGSYEQYF. CDR3 coding DNA: TGTGCCAGCAGCTTAGTGTCTAGCGGGAGCTACGAGCAGTACTTC.

V and J are TRBV6-2 or TRBV6-3 and TRBJ2-7; D remains unclear. Deletions cut 7 bases from V and 2 bases from J, with 12 bases between. This CDR3 has 13 amino acids. Per the germline V gene, CDR1 is MNHEY and CDR2 is SVGEGT. The CDR3 loop reads CASNIGRTYEQYF. The CDR3 bases are TGTGCCAGCAATATTGGACGGACCTACGAGCAGTACTTC.

V gene TRBV7-2 combines with J gene TRBJ1-5; no clear D gene. CDR3 length equals 13 residues. Germline V CDR1 and CDR2: SGHTA, FQGNSA. Trimming pared 8 bases from V and 0 bases from J, leaving 8 bases between. CDR3 amino acids: CASQEYSNQPQHF. The CDR3 bases are TGTGCCAGCCAGGAATATAGCAATCAGCCCCAGCATTTT.

This sequence joins TRBV4-3 and TRBJ2-1; D perhaps matches TRBD1 (6 bases). The CDR3 is 15 residues long. Trimming pared 1 base from V and 5 bases from J, leaving 12 bases between. Germline V gene sequence: CDR1 LGHNA, CDR2 YSLEER. The CDR3 DNA is TGCGCCAGCAGCCAAGGACAGGCCCGCAACAATGAGCAGTTCTTC. Its protein is CASSQGQARNNEQFF.

The V and J genes are TRBV4-1 and TRBJ2-3, with TRBD1 matching 7 bases. J gave up 5 bases and V 1 base, and 3 bases lay outside the gene matches. Germline V gene sequence: CDR1 MGHRA, CDR2 YSYEKL. This CDR3 has 14 residues. The CDR3 DNA reads TGCGCCAGCAGCCAAGGACAGGGTCGAGATACGCAGTATTTT. The encoded protein is CASSQGQGRDTQYF.

In its sample, this clonotype was seen a few times. The V call is TRBV7-2, the J call TRBJ2-5, with 7 bases fitting TRBD2. Germline-derived CDR1 and CDR2 are SGHTA and FQGNSA. The CDR3 extends over 15 amino acids. Trimming took 2 bases from V and 6 from J; bases not matched to a gene: 9. The CDR3 nucleotides are TGTGCCAGCAGCTTAATCTTTCAGCGGGGTCAGACCCAGTACTTC. This gives the protein CASSLIFQRGQTQYF.

The table lists this clonotype with many counts. This chain links TRBV7-2 with TRBJ2-6; D is ambiguous. The CDR3 is 13 residues long. CDR1 and CDR2 from the germline V gene are SGHTA and FQGNSA. The V and J ends lost 9 bases and 0 bases respectively, with 6 bases between them. CDR3 sequence (DNA): TGTGCCAGACGAATCTCTGGGGCCAACGTCCTGACTTTC. Protein: CARRISGANVLTF.

This clonotype turned up a few times. This chain joins TRBV6-2 or TRBV6-3 and TRBJ2-1; D unresolved. The CDR3 loop spans 15 amino acids. Germline CDR1 and CDR2: MNHEY and SVGEGT. Trimming shortened V by 3 bases and J by 9 bases, and 18 bases separated the two germline ends. DNA of the CDR3: TGTGCCAGCAGTTATAATCCCTTCGCGGTCGCTGAGCAGTTCTTC. Translating gives CASSYNPFAVAEQFF.

This clonotype turned up a few times. The V and J genes are TRBV27 and TRBJ2-1; D is unresolved. V lost 8 bases to trimming and J lost 6 bases, with 14 bases between them. The CDR3 length is 13 residues. The germline V gene has CDR1 MNHEY and CDR2 SMNVEV (reference sequence). The CDR3 here is CASALQMGNEQFF. The CDR3 nucleotides read TGTGCCAGCGCCTTACAGATGGGCAATGAGCAGTTCTTC.

This clonotype occurred a few times. The rearrangement links TRBV5-4 to TRBJ2-2; D unresolved. Trimming removed 1 base at V and 5 bases at J, with 9 bases between. The CDR3 is 14 amino acids. The germline gives CDR1 SGHNT, CDR2 YYREEE (reference sequence). This CDR3 reads CASSLFHGTGELFF. The CDR3 coding sequence is TGTGCCAGCAGCTTGTTTCACGGTACCGGGGAGCTGTTTTTT.

This clonotype was observed a handful of times. The chain recombines TRBV12-3 or TRBV12-4 with TRBJ1-1, with TRBD1 as a possible D gene (5 bases). The CDR3 is made up of 14 amino acids. V was clipped by 7 bases and J by 4 bases, with 16 bases between them. CDR3 sequence reads: CASTLGEVGTEAFF. As DNA, the CDR3 is TGTGCCAGCACCCTGGGGGAGGTGGGCACTGAAGCTTTCTTT.

The chain carries TRBV7-9 and TRBJ1-5; the D gene is possibly TRBD1 (5 bases). The germline V gene has CDR1 SEHNR and CDR2 FQNEAQ (reference sequence). This CDR3 region has 15 residues. Trimming left V 5 bases short and J 3 bases short, with 14 bases between. Here the CDR3 DNA reads TGTGCCAGCAGCAGTGGGGGAGTTAACAATCAGCCCCAGCATTTT. Protein: CASSSGGVNNQPQHF.